Listed here are 17 T cell receptor beta chains from one sample, sequenced in a study of OX40 agonist ivuxolimab in advanced cancers. Produced via immunoSEQ multiplex PCR; TCRdb's table is partial and in-frame only. The sample lists 28,000 or so clones, about four fifths occurring once. Sample: CD4+ or CD8+ T cells sorted from blood, taken in a trial of the OX40 agonist ivuxolimab. The receptors were sampled from an adult with an advanced solid tumor such as melanoma, head and neck, liver or kidney cancer.

The V gene is TRBV6-4, the J gene TRBJ2-2, with 9 bases identical to TRBD1. CDR1 and CDR2 from the germline V gene are MRHNA and SNTAGT. V was pared by 6 bases and J by 5 bases, with 7 bases of the junction left unmatched. The CDR3 runs 15 residues. In DNA, the CDR3 is TGTGCCAGCAGAGCCGGGACAGGGAGAACCGGGGAGCTGTTTTTT. Amino acids: CASRAGTGRTGELFF.

This rearrangement joins TRBV7-8 to TRBJ2-1; 10 nucleotides agree with TRBD2. Germline CDR1 is SGHVS and CDR2 is FQNEAQ. CDR3 size: 17 residues. V lost 5 bases and J lost 4; bases outside the gene matches: 11. The CDR3 DNA reads TGTGCCAGCAGCCCGTCGATTAGCGGGAGGTTATACAATGAGCAGTTCTTC. It yields the protein CASSPSISGRLYNEQFF.

CDR3 sequence reads: CAWTGTSGGDEQFF. The CDR3 nucleotides read TGTGCCTGGACCGGGACTAGCGGGGGTGATGAGCAGTTCTTC. The chain links TRBV30 to TRBJ2-1, with 14 positions matching TRBD2. Germline V gives CDR1 GTSNPN, CDR2 SVGIG (reference sequence). V lost 4 bases and J lost 8; bases outside the gene matches: 4. The CDR3 extends over 14 amino acids.

The rearrangement uses TRBV5-4 and TRBJ2-7; 8 nucleotides line up with TRBD1. Germline V gene lookup returns CDR1 SGHNT and CDR2 YYREEE (reference sequence). There are 14 residues in the CDR3. Trimming took 4 bases from V and 2 from J; bases not matched to a gene: 5. The CDR3 region is CASSPNRGAYEQYF. The DNA of the CDR3 is TGTGCCAGCAGCCCCAACAGGGGGGCCTACGAGCAGTACTTC.

The chain combines TRBV7-3 with TRBJ2-1; 9 bases are a match to TRBD2. The CDR3 spans 15 residues. Trimming took 5 bases from V and 6 from J; bases not matched to a gene: 8. Germline CDR1 SGHTA, CDR2 FQGTGA. The CDR3 coding sequence is TGTGCCAGCAGCAGCCTGGGCGGGAGGGGCAATGAGCAGTTCTTC. It encodes CASSSLGGRGNEQFF. Looking up the rest from reference TRBV7-3 and TRBJ2-1 gives the full variable domain: GAGVSQTPSNKVTEKGKYVELRCDPISGHTALYWYRQSLGQGPEFLIYFQGTGAADDSGLPNDRFFAVRPEGSVSTLKIQRTERGDSAVYLCASSSLGGRGNEQFFGPGTRLTVL.

The gene calls are TRBV29-1 and TRBJ2-7, with 9 bases identical to TRBD1. J lost 4 bases, V lost 3 bases, and 4 bases had no gene match. Germline V gene sequence: CDR1 SQVTM, CDR2 ANQGSEA. The CDR3 consists of 13 residues. CDR3 region: CSVESDRGYEQYF. CDR3 nucleotides: TGCAGCGTTGAGAGTGACAGGGGGTACGAGCAGTACTTC.

The V call is TRBV10-1, the J call TRBJ2-7, with 10 positions matching TRBD2. Germline lookup yields CDR1 WNHNN and CDR2 SYGVQD (reference sequence). V was clipped by 6 bases and J by 2 bases; unmatched bases: 10. The CDR3 consists of 16 residues. In DNA, the CDR3 is TGCGCCAGCAGCCCCCTCGTTACTAGCGGGACCTACGAGCAGTACTTC. It codes for CASSPLVTSGTYEQYF.

The gene calls are TRBV9 and TRBJ2-7, with 7 positions matching TRBD2. Per germline, CDR1 SGDLS and CDR2 YYNGEE. The CDR3 spans 15 residues. V lost 0 bases, J lost 0 bases, and 3 bases stayed unmatched. The CDR3, as DNA: TGTGCCAGCAGCGTAGGGTCTAGCGGCTCCTACGAGCAGTACTTC. Protein sequence: CASSVGSSGSYEQYF. The full variable domain, completed using reference TRBV9 and TRBJ2-7, is DSGVTQTPKHLITATGQRVTLRCSPRSGDLSVYWYQQSLDQGLQFLIQYYNGEERAKGNILERFSAQQFPDLHSELNLSSLELGDSALYFCASSVGSSGSYEQYFGPGTRLTVT.

The genes are TRBV7-2 and TRBJ2-3; no firm D call. Trimming took off 5 bases at V and 1 base at J, with 4 bases between the two ends. The CDR3 length is 12 residues. Germline CDR1 SGHTA, CDR2 FQGNSA. Here the CDR3 DNA reads TGTGCCAGCAGCCCCGGCACAGATACGCAGTATTTT. It is translated as CASSPGTDTQYF.

DNA for the CDR3: TGTGCCAGCAGCCAAGGGACAGGGATCAGCGAGCAGTACTTC. This encodes CASSQGTGISEQYF. The chain joins TRBV27 to TRBJ2-7, with 9 bases matching TRBD1. This CDR3 has 14 residues. The V and J ends lost 6 bases and 6 bases, in that order; junction bases with no gene match: 9. Germline CDR1 and CDR2: MNHEY and SMNVEV (reference sequence).

The chain uses TRBV6-5 and TRBJ2-1, with no clear D. This CDR3 is 14 amino acids long. The V end lost 3 bases, the J end lost 3 bases, and 9 bases lay between the germline ends. Per germline, CDR1 MNHEY and CDR2 SVGAGI. CDR3 residues: CASSYSSYYNEQFF. DNA for the CDR3: TGTGCCAGCAGTTATTCGTCTTACTACAATGAGCAGTTCTTC.

The chain is built from TRBV27 and TRBJ1-6, with 8 positions matching TRBD1. V was pared by 7 bases and J by 7 bases, with 9 bases of the junction left unmatched. Germline CDR1 and CDR2: MNHEY and SMNVEV (reference sequence). This CDR3 spans 15 amino acids. This chain's CDR3 is CASTNFRQGNSPLHF. The CDR3 coding sequence is TGTGCCAGCACCAACTTCCGACAGGGGAATTCACCCCTCCACTTT.

The rearrangement joins TRBV10-1 to TRBJ2-3, with 9 bases lining up with TRBD2. Looked up from germline, CDR1 is WNHNN and CDR2 is SYGVQD (reference sequence). Trimming at V came to 5 bases and at J to 3 bases, leaving 15 bases not matched to a gene. This CDR3 has 18 amino acids. The DNA of the CDR3 is TGCGCCAGCAGTCCCCAGGGTAATAGCGGGAGTAAAACAGATACGCAGTATTTT. It codes for CASSPQGNSGSKTDTQYF.

CDR3 bases: TGTGCCAGCAGTTTATCTCCTTTGACTAGCGGGAGAGGGAATGAGCAGTTCTTC. Amino acids: CASSLSPLTSGRGNEQFF. The chain recombines TRBV27 with TRBJ2-1, with TRBD2 identical over 12 bases. Trimming removed 0 bases from V and 7 bases from J; junction bases left unmatched: 10. CDR3 length: 18 amino acids. CDR1 and CDR2 (germline): MNHEY, SMNVEV (reference sequence).

The gene calls are TRBV6-6 and TRBJ2-7; 9 bases align to TRBD1. The CDR3 has 15 residues. With V trimmed by 8 bases and J by 3 bases, 11 bases remained unmatched. Looked up from germline, CDR1 is MNHNY and CDR2 is SVGAGI (reference sequence). This chain's CDR3 is CASGSDGTGNYEQYF. DNA of the CDR3: TGTGCCAGCGGGTCTGACGGGACAGGGAACTACGAGCAGTACTTC.

The V gene is TRBV15, the J gene TRBJ2-3; D possibly corresponds to TRBD2 (6 bases). CDR1 is LNHNV and CDR2 is YYDKDF in the germline V gene (reference sequence). Trimming took off 6 bases at V and 2 bases at J, with 15 bases between the two ends. This CDR3 is 15 amino acids long. In DNA, the CDR3 is TGTGCCACCAGGCCGCGGGAAGTCGTCACAGATACGCAGTATTTT. Its translation: CATRPREVVTDTQYF.

The chain carries TRBV28 and TRBJ2-7; possible D gene TRBD1, 5 bases. CDR3 size: 13 residues. The germline V gene encodes CDR1 MDHEN and CDR2 SYDVKM. V lost 1 base, J lost 5 bases, and 9 bases lay in between. The CDR3 loop reads CASSLFGADEQYF. The CDR3 region has the DNA TGTGCCAGCAGTTTATTTGGGGCTGACGAGCAGTACTTC.